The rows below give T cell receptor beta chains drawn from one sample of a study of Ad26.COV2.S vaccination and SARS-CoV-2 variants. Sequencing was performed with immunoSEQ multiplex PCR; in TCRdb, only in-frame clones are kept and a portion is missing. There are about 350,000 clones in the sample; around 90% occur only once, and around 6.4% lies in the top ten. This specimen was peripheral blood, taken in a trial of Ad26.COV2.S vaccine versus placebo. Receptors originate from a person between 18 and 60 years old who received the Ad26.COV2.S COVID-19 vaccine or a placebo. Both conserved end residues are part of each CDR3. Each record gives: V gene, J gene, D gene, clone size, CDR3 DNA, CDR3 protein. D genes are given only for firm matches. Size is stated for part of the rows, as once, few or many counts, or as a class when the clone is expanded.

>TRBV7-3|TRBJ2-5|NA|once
TGTGCCAGCAGCTCCCAAGGATTGGGAAGGGAGACCCAGTACTTC
CASSSQGLGRETQYF
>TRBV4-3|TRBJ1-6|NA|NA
TGCGCCAGCAGCCAAGGGGGGGCCCTCCACTTT
CASSQGGALHF
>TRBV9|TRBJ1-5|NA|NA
TGTGCCAGCAGCGTAGATGGTTATATCAATCAGCCCCAGCATTTT
CASSVDGYINQPQHF
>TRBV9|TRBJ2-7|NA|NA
TGTGCCAGCAGCGTAGCGGCTACAACCTACGAGCAGTACTTC
CASSVAATTYEQYF
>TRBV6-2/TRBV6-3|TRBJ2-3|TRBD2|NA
TGTGCCAGCAGTCGTGGACTAGCGGGAGGCCCGGGGACAGATACGCAGTATTTT
CASSRGLAGGPGTDTQYF
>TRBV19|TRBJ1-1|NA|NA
TGTGCCAGCAGAAAGGGGTACACTGAAGCTTTCTTT
CASRKGYTEAFF
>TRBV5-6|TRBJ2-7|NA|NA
TGTGCCAGCAGCTTTGCAGGAGGCTACGAGCAGTACTTC
CASSFAGGYEQYF
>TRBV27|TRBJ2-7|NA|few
TGTGCCAGCAGTTTTAAGAACTCGCCCGAGCAGTACTTC
CASSFKNSPEQYF
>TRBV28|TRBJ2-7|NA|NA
TGTGCCAGCAGTTTAAGGGTTTTCTCTGCTTACGAGCAGTACTTC
CASSLRVFSAYEQYF
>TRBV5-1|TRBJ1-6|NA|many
TGCGCCAGCAGCTCCGACTCAAAAAGCTCCTATAATTCACCCCTCCACTTT
CASSSDSKSSYNSPLHF
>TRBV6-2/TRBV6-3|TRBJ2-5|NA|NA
TGTGCCAGCAGTTACTCTCGAGAGACCCAGTACTTC
CASSYSRETQYF
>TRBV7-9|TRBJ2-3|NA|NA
TGTGCCAGCAGCTTTGTACTTCCAGATACGCAGTATTTT
CASSFVLPDTQYF
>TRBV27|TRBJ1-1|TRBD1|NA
TGTGCCAGCAGCCCCGGACAGGAAGTAAGAATGAACACTGAAGCTTTCTTT
CASSPGQEVRMNTEAFF